These T cell receptor beta chains were read from a single sample in a study of beta chain features in type 1 diabetes. The data were produced by immunoSEQ multiplex PCR, yet TCRdb's version contains in-frame clones alone and is incomplete. Of about 390,000 clones listed, 9.6% are singletons. Sequenced material: central memory CD4+ T cells from blood. The receptors shown here come from a young man with type 1 diabetes. CDR3s leave out the opening cysteine and the closing phenylalanine or tryptophan. Each record gives: D gene, CDR3 length, J gene, V gene, CDR3 protein. A D gene is named only where the DNA matches it firmly.

.	12	TRBJ2-2	TRBV6-1	ASSEERRTGELF
TRBD1	15	TRBJ1-1	TRBV4-3	ASRPVADRGLNTEAF
TRBD1	13	TRBJ1-1	TRBV7-2	ASSLRWQGADEAF
.	14	TRBJ1-3	TRBV6-5	ASSYSSAGSGNTIY
.	10	TRBJ1-1	TRBV2	ASSTGPAGAF
TRBD2	12	TRBJ2-1	TRBV4-3	ASSAGDGGNEQF
.	12	TRBJ1-5	TRBV6-1	ASSEGYSNQPQH
.	11	TRBJ2-5	TRBV5-4	ASSLAGMETQY
TRBD2	14	TRBJ2-7	TRBV5-5	ASSLFGGRETYEQY
TRBD1	11	TRBJ2-5	TRBV5-4	ASSLDRAETQY
.	14	TRBJ2-6	TRBV5-4	ASSFVRLSGANVLT
.	11	TRBJ1-1	TRBV27	ASSLKGNTEAF
.	13	TRBJ1-1	TRBV28	ASSSDTEGVTEAF
TRBD1	13	TRBJ2-7	TRBV28	ASSRWGQGSHEQY
.	11	TRBJ1-2	TRBV6-5	ASSSNRADGYT
.	9	TRBJ2-1	TRBV27	ASSWTGEQF
.	14	TRBJ2-2	TRBV21-1	ASSKRRIIDTGELF
TRBD1	13	TRBJ2-2	TRBV7-3	ASSSTGVDTGELF
.	12	TRBJ1-5	TRBV28	ASSISRQSQPQH
.	12	TRBJ1-2	TRBV28	ASTYGGRSYGYT
.	13	TRBJ2-1	TRBV11-2	ASSLVSTPHNEQF
TRBD1	16	TRBJ1-3	TRBV25-1	ASSEYLGTGISGNTIY
.	14	TRBJ2-5	TRBV11-2	ASSLGPGMGQETQY
TRBD2	13	TRBJ2-1	TRBV4-1	ASSHGTSAYNEQF
.	11	TRBJ2-1	TRBV11-2	ASSLGEEGEQF
TRBD1	12	TRBJ1-1	TRBV18	ASSPGQPDTEAF
.	9	TRBJ2-7	TRBV5-6	ASSFRGPQY
.	11	TRBJ1-2	TRBV2	ASSVTGTYGYT
TRBD2	13	TRBJ2-5	TRBV4-1	ASSPGLAGEETQY
TRBD1	13	TRBJ1-1	TRBV6-1	ASSGRTGVNTEAF
.	13	TRBJ2-2	TRBV7-3	ASSYEGPNTGELF